This T cell receptor (beta chain) was captured in a study of blood T cell repertoires in COVID-19. Study background: Samples came from the United States, Italy and Spain, spanning acute and convalescent COVID-19.

Recruits, aged roughly 18 to 89 years, lived in 24 US areas. Cohorts were based on clinical histories the participants reported. Clones were sequenced by immunoSEQ multiplex PCR, and TCRdb holds only the in-frame ones, with some missing. The sample lists about 200,000 clones, over 80% seen once, with about 1.3% in the top ten. The CDR3 runs 14 residues. The germline CDR1 and CDR2 sequences are MDHEN and SYDVKM. The V end lost 8 bases, the J end lost 7 bases, and 18 bases lay between the germline ends. This clone was counted only a few times. The J gene is TRBJ1-5, the V gene TRBV28; maybe TRBD1 (5 bases). Sequenced input: PBMCs or T cells enriched from blood (not recorded which). This receptor was taken from a man aged 25 to 45 who had recovered from COVID-19. CDR3 in amino acids: CASQTLGGGQPQHF. Here the CDR3 DNA reads TGTGCCAGCCAGACTTTGGGGGGAGGCCAGCCCCAGCATTTT.